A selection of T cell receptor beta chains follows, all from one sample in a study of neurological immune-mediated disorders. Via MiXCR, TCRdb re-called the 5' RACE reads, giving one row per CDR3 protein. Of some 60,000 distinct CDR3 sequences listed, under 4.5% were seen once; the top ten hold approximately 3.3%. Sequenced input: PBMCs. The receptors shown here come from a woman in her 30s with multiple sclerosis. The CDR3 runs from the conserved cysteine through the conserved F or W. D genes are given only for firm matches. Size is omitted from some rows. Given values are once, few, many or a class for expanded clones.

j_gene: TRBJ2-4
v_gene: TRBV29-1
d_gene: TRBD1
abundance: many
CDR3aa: CSAGQGWENIQYF

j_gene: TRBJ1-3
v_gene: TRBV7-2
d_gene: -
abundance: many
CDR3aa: CASTWAGVSGNTIYF

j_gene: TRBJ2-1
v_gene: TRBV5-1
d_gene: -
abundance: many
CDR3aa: CASSLLGRASNEQFF

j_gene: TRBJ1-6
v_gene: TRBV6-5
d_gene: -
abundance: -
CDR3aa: CASIPTVYSPLNF

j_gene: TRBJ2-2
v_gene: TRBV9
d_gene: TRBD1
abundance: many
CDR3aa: CASSVDLGTGSGELFF

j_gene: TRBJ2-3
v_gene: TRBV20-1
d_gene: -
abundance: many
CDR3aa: CSAGYSGISTDTQYF

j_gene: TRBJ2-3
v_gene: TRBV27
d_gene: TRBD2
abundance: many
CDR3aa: CASSSRASGPGVSDTQYF

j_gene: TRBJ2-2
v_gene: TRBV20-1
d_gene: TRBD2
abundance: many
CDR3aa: CSAIGLAGPTGELFF

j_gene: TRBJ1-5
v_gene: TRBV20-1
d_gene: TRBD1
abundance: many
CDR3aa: CSVGQGVDQPQHF

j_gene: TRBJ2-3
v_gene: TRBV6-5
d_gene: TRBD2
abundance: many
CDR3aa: CASSWAPGLVSDTQYF

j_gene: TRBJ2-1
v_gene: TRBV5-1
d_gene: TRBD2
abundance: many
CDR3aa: CASSPGLAGYNEQFF

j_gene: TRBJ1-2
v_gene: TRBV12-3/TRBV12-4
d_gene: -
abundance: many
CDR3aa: CASSLGHSGGGYTF

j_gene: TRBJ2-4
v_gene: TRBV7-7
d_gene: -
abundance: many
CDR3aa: CASSLVATGELAKNIQYF

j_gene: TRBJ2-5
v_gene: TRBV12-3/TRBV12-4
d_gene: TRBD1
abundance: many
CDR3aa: CASSFNRGGTEETQYF

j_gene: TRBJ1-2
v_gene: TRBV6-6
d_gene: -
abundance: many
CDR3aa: CASTGANRYTF

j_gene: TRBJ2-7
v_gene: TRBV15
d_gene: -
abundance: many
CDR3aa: CATSRKTGLGSYEQYF

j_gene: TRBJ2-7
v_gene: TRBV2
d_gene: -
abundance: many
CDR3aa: CASSRDLGYEQYF

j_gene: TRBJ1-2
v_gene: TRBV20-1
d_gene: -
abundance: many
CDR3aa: CSAPDKDSGGYTF

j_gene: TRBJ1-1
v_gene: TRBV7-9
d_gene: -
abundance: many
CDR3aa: CASSPRGATEAFF

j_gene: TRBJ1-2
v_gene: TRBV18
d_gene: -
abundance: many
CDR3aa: CASSPLVAELGTF

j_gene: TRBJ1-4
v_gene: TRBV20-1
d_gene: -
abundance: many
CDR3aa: CSARTPVATNEKLFF

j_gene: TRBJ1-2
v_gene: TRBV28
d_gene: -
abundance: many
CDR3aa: CASSYNGQIYGYTF

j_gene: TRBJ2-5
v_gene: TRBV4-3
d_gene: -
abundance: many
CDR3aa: CASSQVGGRETQYF

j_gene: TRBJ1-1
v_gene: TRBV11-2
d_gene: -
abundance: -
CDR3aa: CASRFGAEAFF

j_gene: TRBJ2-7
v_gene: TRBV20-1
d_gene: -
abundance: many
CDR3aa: CSARDPAGASYEQYF

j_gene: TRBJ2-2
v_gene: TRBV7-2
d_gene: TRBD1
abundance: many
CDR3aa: CASRPTGGSDTGELFF

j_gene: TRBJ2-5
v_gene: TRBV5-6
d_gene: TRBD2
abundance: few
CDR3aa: CASSFSVAGSQETQYF

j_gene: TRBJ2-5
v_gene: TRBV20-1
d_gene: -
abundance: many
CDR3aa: CSARDPDSVYQETQYF

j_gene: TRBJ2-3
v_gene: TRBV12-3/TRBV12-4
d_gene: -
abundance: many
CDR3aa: CASSLVQGETQYF

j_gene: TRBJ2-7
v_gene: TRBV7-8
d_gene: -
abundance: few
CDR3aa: CASSGTRREQYF

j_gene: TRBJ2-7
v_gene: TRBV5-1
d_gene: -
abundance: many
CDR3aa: CASSQTLALSSYEQYF

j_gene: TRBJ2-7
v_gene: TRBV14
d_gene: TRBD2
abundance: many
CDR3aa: CASSRTSGGAYEQYF

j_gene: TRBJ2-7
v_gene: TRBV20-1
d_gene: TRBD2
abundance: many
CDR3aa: CSARGLATYEQYF

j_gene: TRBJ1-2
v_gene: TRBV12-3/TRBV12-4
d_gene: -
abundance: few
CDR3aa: CASSFLGYGYTF

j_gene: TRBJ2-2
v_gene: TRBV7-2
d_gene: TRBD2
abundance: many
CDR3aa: CASSRRTSQTGELFF

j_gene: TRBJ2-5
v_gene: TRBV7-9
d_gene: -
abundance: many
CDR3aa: CASSLGPGVQETQYF

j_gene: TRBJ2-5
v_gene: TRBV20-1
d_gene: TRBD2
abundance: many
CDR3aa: CSASPLAGDQETQYF

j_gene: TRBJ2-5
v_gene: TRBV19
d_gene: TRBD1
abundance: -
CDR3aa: CASSIGTGVETQYF

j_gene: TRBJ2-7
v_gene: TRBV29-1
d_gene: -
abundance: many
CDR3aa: CSVLDGTYEQYF

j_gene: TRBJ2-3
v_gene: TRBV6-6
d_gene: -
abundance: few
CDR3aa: CASRPSGTDTQYF

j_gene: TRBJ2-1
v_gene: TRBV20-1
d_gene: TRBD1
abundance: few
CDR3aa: CSMDRGLEEQFF

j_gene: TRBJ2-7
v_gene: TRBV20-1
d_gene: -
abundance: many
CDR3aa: CSASAGAGRGYEQYF

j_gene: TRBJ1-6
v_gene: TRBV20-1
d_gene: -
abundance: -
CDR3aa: CSAREGGRSYNSPLNF